This T cell receptor beta chain comes out of a study of T cell responses to AZD1222 COVID-19 vaccine. Whole-study findings and limits: The sample set comprised mostly white British donors with more females, and clonal diversity was possibly underestimated.

About this clone itself: Antigen: not known.

Libraries were prepared by immunoSEQ multiplex PCR; TCRdb keeps only in-frame clonotypes and omits some of them. There are roughly 170,000 clones in the sample; almost 90% occur only once, and roughly 0.49% lies in the top ten. V was cut by 3 bases and J by 3 bases, with 27 bases left in between. This CDR3 is built from 20 residues. In germline, CDR1 is SGDLS, CDR2 YYNGEE. The TCR sequence derives from an adult in good health. The sequenced sample was peripheral blood, obtained on day 0 of AZD1222 vaccination. The rearrangement uses TRBV9 and TRBJ2-2, with D perhaps matching TRBD1 (9 bases). Here the CDR3 DNA reads TGTGCCAGCAGCGGACACCGGGACAGGGACGGGAGGGCGTACACCGGGGAGCTGTTTTTT. Translated: CASSGHRDRDGRAYTGELFF.